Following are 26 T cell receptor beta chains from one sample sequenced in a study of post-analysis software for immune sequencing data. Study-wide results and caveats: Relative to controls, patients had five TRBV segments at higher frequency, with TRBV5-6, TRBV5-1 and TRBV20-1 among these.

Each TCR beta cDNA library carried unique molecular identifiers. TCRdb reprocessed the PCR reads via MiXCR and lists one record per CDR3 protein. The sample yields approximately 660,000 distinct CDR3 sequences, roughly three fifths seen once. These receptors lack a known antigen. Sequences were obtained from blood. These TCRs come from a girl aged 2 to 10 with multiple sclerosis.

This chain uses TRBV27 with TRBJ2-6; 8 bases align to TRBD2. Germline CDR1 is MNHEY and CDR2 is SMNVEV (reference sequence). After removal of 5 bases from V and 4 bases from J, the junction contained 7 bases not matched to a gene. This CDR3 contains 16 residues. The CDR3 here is CASSPALAGGANVLTF. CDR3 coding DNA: TGTGCCAGCAGTCCTGCCCTAGCGGGCGGGGCCAACGTCCTGACTTTC.

This CDR3 reads CSQHDRGGYGYTF. In DNA, the CDR3 is TGCAGTCAACACGACAGGGGAGGCTATGGCTACACCTTC. This chain uses TRBV20-1 with TRBJ1-2; TRBD1 matches 8 bases. The CDR3 runs 13 residues. CDR1 and CDR2 from the germline V gene are DFQATT and SNEGSKA (reference sequence). J gave up 4 bases and V 8 bases, and 9 bases lay outside the gene matches.

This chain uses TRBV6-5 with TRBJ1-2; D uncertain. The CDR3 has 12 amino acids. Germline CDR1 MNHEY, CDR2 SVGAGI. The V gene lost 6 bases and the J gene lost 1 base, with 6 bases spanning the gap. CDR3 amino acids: CASRADNYGYTF. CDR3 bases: TGTGCCAGCAGGGCAGATAACTATGGCTACACCTTC.

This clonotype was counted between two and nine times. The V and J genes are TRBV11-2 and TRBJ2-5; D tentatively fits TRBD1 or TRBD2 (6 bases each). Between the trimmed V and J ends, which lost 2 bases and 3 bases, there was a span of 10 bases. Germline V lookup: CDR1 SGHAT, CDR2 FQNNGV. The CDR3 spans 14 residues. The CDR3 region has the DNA TGTGCCAGCAGCTTAACGGGGGCGGAAGAGACCCAGTACTTC. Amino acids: CASSLTGAEETQYF.

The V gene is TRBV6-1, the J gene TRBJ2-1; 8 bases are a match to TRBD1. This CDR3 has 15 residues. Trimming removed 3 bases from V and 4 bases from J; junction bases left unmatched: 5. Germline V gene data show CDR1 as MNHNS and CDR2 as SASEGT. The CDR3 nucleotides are TGTGCCAGCAGTGATGGGACAGGCCTTTACAATGAGCAGTTCTTC. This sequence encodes CASSDGTGLYNEQFF.

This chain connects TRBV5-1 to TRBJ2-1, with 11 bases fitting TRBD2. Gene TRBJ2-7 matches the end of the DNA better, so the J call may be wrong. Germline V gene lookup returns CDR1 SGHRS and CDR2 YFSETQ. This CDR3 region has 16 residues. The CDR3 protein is CASSARLAGGYNEQYF. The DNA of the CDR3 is TGCGCCAGCAGCGCCCGCCTAGCGGGGGGATACAATGAGCAGTACTTC.

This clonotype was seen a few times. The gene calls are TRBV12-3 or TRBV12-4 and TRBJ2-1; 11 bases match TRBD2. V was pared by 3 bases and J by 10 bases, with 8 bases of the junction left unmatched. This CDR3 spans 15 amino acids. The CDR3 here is CASSLVAGGPREQFF. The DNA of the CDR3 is TGTGCCAGCAGTTTGGTAGCGGGAGGGCCGAGGGAGCAGTTCTTC.

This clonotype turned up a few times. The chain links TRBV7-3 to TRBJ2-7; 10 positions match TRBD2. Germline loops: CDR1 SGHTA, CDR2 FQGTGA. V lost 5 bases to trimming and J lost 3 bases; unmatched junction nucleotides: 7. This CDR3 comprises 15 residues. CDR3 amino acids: CASSLGLADLYEQYF. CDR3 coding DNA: TGTGCCAGCAGCCTCGGACTAGCGGACCTCTACGAGCAGTACTTC.

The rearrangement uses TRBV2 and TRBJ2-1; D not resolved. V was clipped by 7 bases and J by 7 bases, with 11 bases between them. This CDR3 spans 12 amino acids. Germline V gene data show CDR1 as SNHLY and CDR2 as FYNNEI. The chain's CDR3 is CASTPVLNEQFF. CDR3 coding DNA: TGTGCCAGCACTCCCGTTTTGAATGAGCAGTTCTTC.

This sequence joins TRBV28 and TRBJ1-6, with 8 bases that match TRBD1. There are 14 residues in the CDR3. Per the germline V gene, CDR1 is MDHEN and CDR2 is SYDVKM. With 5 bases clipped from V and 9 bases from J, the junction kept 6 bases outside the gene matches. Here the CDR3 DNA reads TGTGCCAGCAGTATTCAGGGGGCGTCTTCACCCCTCCACTTT. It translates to CASSIQGASSPLHF.

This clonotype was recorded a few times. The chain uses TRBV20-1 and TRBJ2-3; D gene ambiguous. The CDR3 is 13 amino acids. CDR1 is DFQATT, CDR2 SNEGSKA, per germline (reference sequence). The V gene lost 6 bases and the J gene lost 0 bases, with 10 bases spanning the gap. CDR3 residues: CSATGRSTDTQYF. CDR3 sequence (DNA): TGCAGTGCCACGGGCCGTAGCACAGATACGCAGTATTTT.

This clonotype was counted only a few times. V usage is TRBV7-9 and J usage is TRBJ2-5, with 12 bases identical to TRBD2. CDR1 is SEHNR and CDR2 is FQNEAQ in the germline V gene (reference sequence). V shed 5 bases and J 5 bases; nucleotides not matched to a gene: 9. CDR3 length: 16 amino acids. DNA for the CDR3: TGTGCCAGCAGCCCCAGACTAGCGGGAGAAGCTGAGACCCAGTACTTC. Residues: CASSPRLAGEAETQYF.

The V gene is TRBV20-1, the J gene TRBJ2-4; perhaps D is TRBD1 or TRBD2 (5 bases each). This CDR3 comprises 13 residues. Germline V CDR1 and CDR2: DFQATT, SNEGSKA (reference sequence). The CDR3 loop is CTPRWGAKNIQYF. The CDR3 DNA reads TGCACCCCGAGATGGGGGGCCAAAAACATTCAGTACTTC.

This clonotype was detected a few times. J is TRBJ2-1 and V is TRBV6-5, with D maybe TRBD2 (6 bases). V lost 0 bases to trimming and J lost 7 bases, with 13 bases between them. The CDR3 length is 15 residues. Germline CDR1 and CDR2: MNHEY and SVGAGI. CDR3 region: CASSYSYGSGNEQFF. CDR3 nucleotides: TGTGCCAGCAGTTACTCGTACGGGAGTGGAAATGAGCAGTTCTTC.

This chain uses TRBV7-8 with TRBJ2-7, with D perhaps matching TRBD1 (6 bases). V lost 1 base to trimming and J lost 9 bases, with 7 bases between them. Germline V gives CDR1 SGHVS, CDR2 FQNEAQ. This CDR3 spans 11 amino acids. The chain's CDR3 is CASSLEGVQYF. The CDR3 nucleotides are TGTGCCAGCAGCTTAGAGGGGGTGCAGTACTTC.

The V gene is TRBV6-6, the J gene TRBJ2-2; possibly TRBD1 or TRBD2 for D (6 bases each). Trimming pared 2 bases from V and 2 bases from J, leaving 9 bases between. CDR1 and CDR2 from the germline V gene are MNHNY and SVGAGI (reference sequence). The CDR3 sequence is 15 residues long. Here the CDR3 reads CASSYTGANTGELFF. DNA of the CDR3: TGTGCCAGCAGTTACACGGGGGCCAACACCGGGGAGCTGTTTTTT.

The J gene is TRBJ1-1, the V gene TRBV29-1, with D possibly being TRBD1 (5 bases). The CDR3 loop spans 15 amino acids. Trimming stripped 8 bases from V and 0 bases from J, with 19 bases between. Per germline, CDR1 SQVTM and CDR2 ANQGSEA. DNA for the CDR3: TGCAGCACCCAAAAGGGTCCAGGGATGAACACTGAAGCTTTCTTT. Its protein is CSTQKGPGMNTEAFF.

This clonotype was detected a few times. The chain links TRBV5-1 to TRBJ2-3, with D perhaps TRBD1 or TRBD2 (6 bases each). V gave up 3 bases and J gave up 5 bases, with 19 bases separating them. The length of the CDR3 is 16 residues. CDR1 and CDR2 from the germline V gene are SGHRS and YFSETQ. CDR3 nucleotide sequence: TGCGCCAGCAGCTCCGGAGGGGGGCGAACAAGAGATACGCAGTATTTT. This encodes CASSSGGGRTRDTQYF. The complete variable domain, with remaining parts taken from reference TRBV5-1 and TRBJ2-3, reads KAGVTQTPRYLIKTRGQQVTLSCSPISGHRSVSWYQQTPGQGLQFLFEYFSETQRNKGNFPGRFSGRQFSNSRSEMNVSTLELGDSALYLCASSSGGGRTRDTQYFGPGTRLTVL.

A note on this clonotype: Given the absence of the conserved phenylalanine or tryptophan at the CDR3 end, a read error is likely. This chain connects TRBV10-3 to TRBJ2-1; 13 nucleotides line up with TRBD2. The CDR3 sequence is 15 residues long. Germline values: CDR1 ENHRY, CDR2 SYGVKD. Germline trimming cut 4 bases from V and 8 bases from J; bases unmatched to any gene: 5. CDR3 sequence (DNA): TGTGCCATCAGTGGACTAGCGGGAGGTAACGATGAGCAGTTCTCC. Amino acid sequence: CAISGLAGGNDEQFS.

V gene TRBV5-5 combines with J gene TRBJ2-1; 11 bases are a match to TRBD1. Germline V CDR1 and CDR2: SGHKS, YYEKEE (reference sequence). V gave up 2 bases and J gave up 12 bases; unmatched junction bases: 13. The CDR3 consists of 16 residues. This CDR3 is CASSFSGTGGRGRQFF. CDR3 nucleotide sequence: TGTGCCAGCAGCTTCTCCGGGACAGGGGGTCGAGGGAGGCAGTTCTTC.

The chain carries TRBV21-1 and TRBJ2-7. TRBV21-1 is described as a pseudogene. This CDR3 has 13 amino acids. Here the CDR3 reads CASSKNDPYEQYF. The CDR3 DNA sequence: TGTGCCAGCAGCAAAAACGACCCCTACGAGCAGTACTTC.

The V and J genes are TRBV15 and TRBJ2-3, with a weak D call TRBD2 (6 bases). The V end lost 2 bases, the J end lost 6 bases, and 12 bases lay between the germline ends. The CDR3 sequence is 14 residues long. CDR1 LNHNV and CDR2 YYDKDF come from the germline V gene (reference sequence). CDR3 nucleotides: TGTGCCACCAGCAGACGGGACTCCCCGGATACGCAGTATTTT. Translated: CATSRRDSPDTQYF.

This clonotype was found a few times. CDR3 protein: CSVDLLGNEQYF. Here the CDR3 DNA reads TGCAGCGTTGACCTTTTAGGGAACGAGCAGTACTTC. The chain joins TRBV29-1 to TRBJ2-7; D is undetermined. CDR3 length equals 12 residues. V lost 3 bases to trimming and J lost 5 bases, with 11 bases between them. Germline V gene lookup returns CDR1 SQVTM and CDR2 ANQGSEA.

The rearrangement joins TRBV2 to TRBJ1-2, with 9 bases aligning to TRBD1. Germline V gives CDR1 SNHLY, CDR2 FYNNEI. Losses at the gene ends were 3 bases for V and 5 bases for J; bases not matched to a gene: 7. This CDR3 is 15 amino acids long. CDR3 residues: CASSESPGTGYGYTF. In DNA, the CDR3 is TGTGCCAGCAGTGAGTCCCCCGGGACAGGGTATGGCTACACCTTC.

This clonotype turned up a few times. In DNA, the CDR3 is TGCGCCAGCAGCCCTCATCAGGATGAGCAGTTCTTC. Protein product: CASSPHQDEQFF. The chain couples TRBV5-1 to TRBJ2-1; no clear D. V was cut by 4 bases and J by 8 bases, with 10 bases left in between. Per germline, CDR1 SGHRS and CDR2 YFSETQ. The CDR3 runs 12 residues.

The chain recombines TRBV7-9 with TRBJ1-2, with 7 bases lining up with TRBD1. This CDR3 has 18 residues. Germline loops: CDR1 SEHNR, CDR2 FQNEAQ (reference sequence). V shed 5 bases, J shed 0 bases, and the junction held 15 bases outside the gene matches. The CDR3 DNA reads TGTGCCAGCAGCACACCTACAGGGGATGGAGGAACTAACTATGGCTACACCTTC. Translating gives CASSTPTGDGGTNYGYTF.